The clone carrying this T cell receptor (beta chain) was recorded only once. The CDR3 has 16 amino acids. Germline CDR1 reads ENHRY; CDR2 reads SYGVKD. The V gene lost 7 bases and the J gene lost 0 bases, with 18 bases spanning the gap. The method was immunoSEQ multiplex PCR; TCRdb's version includes in-frame clones alone and lacks a portion of them. The repertoire holds 60,000 to 65,000 clones, 85% to 90% seen once, with roughly 1.8% in the top ten. The data stem from a study of T cells in localized non-small cell lung cancer. The specimen comprised peripheral blood, sampled before any cancer treatment. This clonotype originated in a woman between 35 and 75 years old with stage I lung adenocarcinoma. This chain links TRBV10-3 with TRBJ1-1, with D possibly matching TRBD1 (5 bases). CDR3 amino acids: CAINRGDEPMNTEAFF. The CDR3 DNA sequence: TGTGCCATCAATCGGGGGGACGAGCCCATGAACACTGAAGCTTTCTTT.